This T cell receptor beta chain was captured in a study of vaccination effects on CD4 cells after COVID-19. Before any sequencing was done, the ViraFEST assay used viral peptide pools to expand antigen-specific CD4+ T cells. Investigators separated out CD4+ T cells once around nine days of culture had passed. Participants were vaccinated with two doses of either the BNT162b2 or mRNA-1273 vaccine. As regards this clone: The antigen is not known.

Germline V gives CDR1 MNHNS, CDR2 SASEGT. V was shortened by 1 base and J by 2 bases, with 11 bases between the two germline ends. There are 16 residues in the CDR3. The method was immunoSEQ multiplex PCR; TCRdb's version includes in-frame clones alone and lacks a portion of them. There are approximately 17,000 clones in the sample; 55% to 75% occur only once, and 9% to 9.5% lies in the top ten. The material was CD4+ T cells from PBMCs cultured with SARS-CoV-2 spike peptides, obtained after COVID-19 vaccination. The receptor was isolated from a human donor who received a COVID-19 vaccine. The chain combines TRBV6-1 with TRBJ2-2, with D perhaps TRBD2 (6 bases). In nucleotides, the CDR3 is TGTGCCAGCAGTGAAGGGGTAGCGGCAAACACCGGGGAGCTGTTTTTT. Residues: CASSEGVAANTGELFF.